This T cell receptor (beta chain) was profiled in a study of shared clonotypes between healthy human individuals. Partitioning of CD4+ cells yielded a CD45RA+ naive subset and a CD45RA-negative memory subset. Remarks on this clone: Its antigen remains unknown.

Study-level points and caveats: Generally, naive subsets (rather than memory subsets) showed larger estimated richness.

Assay used: immunoSEQ multiplex PCR; TCRdb lists only in-frame clones, some missing. This table has 180,000 or so clones, about 93% appearing once. Sequencing was carried out using naive CD4+ T cells sorted from blood. Subset denoted: CD45RA+ positively selected. This TCR was sampled from a woman aged 25 to 45 in good health.

DNA for the CDR3: TGTGCCAGCAGCGTGCGGGAATATAATTCACCCCTCCACTTT. Residues: CASSVREYNSPLHF. The genes are TRBV9 and TRBJ1-6; the D is unclear. V was shortened by 2 bases and J by 4 bases, with 7 bases between the two germline ends. The germline V gene encodes CDR1 SGDLS and CDR2 YYNGEE. This CDR3 contains 14 residues.